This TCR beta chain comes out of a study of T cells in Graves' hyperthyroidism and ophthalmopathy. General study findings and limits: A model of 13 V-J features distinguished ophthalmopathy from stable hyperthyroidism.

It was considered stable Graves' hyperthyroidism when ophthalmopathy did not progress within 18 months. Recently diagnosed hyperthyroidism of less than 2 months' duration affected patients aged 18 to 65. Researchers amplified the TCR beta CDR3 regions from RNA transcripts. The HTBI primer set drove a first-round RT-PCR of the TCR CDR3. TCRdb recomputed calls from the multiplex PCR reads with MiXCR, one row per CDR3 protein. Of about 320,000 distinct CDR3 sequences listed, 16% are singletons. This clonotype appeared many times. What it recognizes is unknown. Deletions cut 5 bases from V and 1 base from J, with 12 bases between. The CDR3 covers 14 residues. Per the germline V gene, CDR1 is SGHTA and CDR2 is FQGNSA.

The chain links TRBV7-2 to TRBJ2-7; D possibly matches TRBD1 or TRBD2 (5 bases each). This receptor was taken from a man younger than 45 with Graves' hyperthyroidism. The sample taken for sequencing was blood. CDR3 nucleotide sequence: TGTGCCAGCAGCGGGGACCGCTATTCCTACGAGCAGTACTTC. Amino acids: CASSGDRYSYEQYF.